The clone carrying this T cell receptor beta chain was found a few times. Its matching antigen is unknown. Using RNA transcripts, the TCR beta CDR3 regions were amplified. The first-round RT-PCR employed HTBI primers together with the Qiagen OneStep RT-PCR kit. A multiplex PCR was then performed as the second round. From the multiplex PCR reads, TCRdb called clonotypes with MiXCR, one entry per CDR3 protein. Of 200,000 to 250,000 distinct CDR3 sequences in the sample, 20% to 25% were seen once. V dropped 2 bases and J dropped 2 bases, with 19 bases sitting between them. Germline CDR1 and CDR2: GTSNPN and SVGIG (reference sequence). This CDR3 contains 16 residues. The data derive from a study of Graves' ophthalmopathy and Graves' hyperthyroidism. Notes on the study in general: Among expanded thyroid clonotypes above 0.001 frequency, most also occurred in blood.

PBMCs were density-gradient isolated from about 9.6 ml fresh blood. The sequenced sample consisted of peripheral blood. The chain is built from TRBV30 and TRBJ2-7; a possible D gene is TRBD2 (6 bases). The sequence derives from a woman in her forties or fifties with Graves' ophthalmopathy. CDR3 in DNA: TGTGCCTGGAGTCCAACTTTGGGGGAGGAGACCTACGAGCAGTACTTC. Translation: CAWSPTLGEETYEQYF.